Listed below are T cell receptor beta chains from one sample, sequenced in a study of metastatic and nonmetastatic thyroid tumors. With MiXCR, TCRdb reprocessed the PCR reads. The sample lists over 30,000 clones; around 7% were seen once. The sample taken for sequencing was blood. Receptors originate from a female donor with papillary thyroid cancer or a benign thyroid nodule (not recorded which). Some clones in this sample may be carry-over from other donors' samples. The CDR3 runs from the conserved cysteine through the conserved F or W. The order of the fields is J gene, V gene, D gene, clone size, CDR3 DNA, CDR3 protein. A D gene is named only where the DNA matches it firmly. Clone size is not always given. Where it is, it says once, few, many or a class for expanded clones.

>TRBJ2-7|TRBV7-2|.|many
TGTGCCAGCAGCGCCCGCTACGAGCAGTACTTC
CASSARYEQYF
>TRBJ1-1|TRBV3-1|TRBD1|many
TGTGCCAGCAGCCTTCGACAGGGGGAGAACACTGAAGCTTTCTTT
CASSLRQGENTEAFF
>TRBJ2-3|TRBV10-2|.|many
TGCGCCAGCAGCGTCGGACTTAGAGATACGCAGTATTTT
CASSVGLRDTQYF
>TRBJ1-6|TRBV6-4|TRBD1|many
TGTGCCAGCAAGAACGGACAGGGATGGAATTCACCCCTCCACTTT
CASKNGQGWNSPLHF
>TRBJ2-7|TRBV20-1|TRBD1|many
TGCAGTGCTATCGTTGGGACAGCCCCAACCTACGAGCAGTACTTC
CSAIVGTAPTYEQYF
>TRBJ1-1|TRBV7-8|.|many
TGTGCCAGCAGCTCCTCCGAGAACACTGAAGCTTTCTTT
CASSSSENTEAFF
>TRBJ1-6|TRBV15|.|many
TGTGCCACCAGCAGAGATCCGGCCTCACCCCTCCACTTT
CATSRDPASPLHF
>TRBJ2-5|TRBV6-2/TRBV6-3|TRBD2|many
TGTGCCAGCAGTTACGTAGCGGGGGGGCCAGAGACCCAGTACTTC
CASSYVAGGPETQYF
>TRBJ2-3|TRBV2|TRBD2|many
TGTTGCCGGGCCAGGCTAGCGGGGGGGCGAACAGATACGCAGTATTTT
CCRARLAGGRTDTQYF
>TRBJ2-7|TRBV10-1|.|many
TGCGCCGGTCCGGGACCGTGCTCCTACGAGCAGTACTTC
CAGPGPCSYEQYF
>TRBJ2-7|TRBV28|TRBD1|many
TGTGCCAGCAGTTTAAGGGGGACAGGGGGTGACGAGCAGTACTTC
CASSLRGTGGDEQYF
>TRBJ1-5|TRBV6-4|TRBD1|many
TGTGCCAGCAGTGAGGGTCCCCCGAGGACAGGGCTATATAGCAATCAGCCCCAGCATTTT
CASSEGPPRTGLYSNQPQHF
>TRBJ1-4|TRBV4-3|.|many
TGCGCCAGCAGCCCCGGGGCGGTGGGTGAAAAACTGTTTTTT
CASSPGAVGEKLFF
>TRBJ2-3|TRBV5-1|.|many
TGCGCCAGCAGCCTCTTAGCACGGTCGATCACAGATACGCAGTATTTT
CASSLLARSITDTQYF
>TRBJ1-5|TRBV28|TRBD1|many
TGTGCCAGCAGTCCCTATGGACAGGGCAATCAGCCCCAGCATTTT
CASSPYGQGNQPQHF
>TRBJ1-5|TRBV6-1|TRBD1|many
TGTGCCAGCAGGAGGACAGGGGGCGCGAACAATCAGCCCCAGCATTTT
CASRRTGGANNQPQHF
>TRBJ1-1|TRBV5-1|.|many
TGCGCCAGCAGCTTGGTGGGCAGTGGGAACACTGAAGCTTTCTTT
CASSLVGSGNTEAFF
>TRBJ1-4|TRBV18|TRBD1|many
TGTGCCAGCTCACCCCAGGGGGCAGGGGAAAAACTGTTTTTT
CASSPQGAGEKLFF
>TRBJ1-4|TRBV10-2|TRBD1|many
TGCGCCAGCAGTGAACAACACAGGGGACTGCGTAATGAAAAACTGTTTTTT
CASSEQHRGLRNEKLFF
>TRBJ2-1|TRBV3-1|.|many
TGTGCCAGCAGCCACGGTCGGGGGACCTACAATGAGCAGTTCTTC
CASSHGRGTYNEQFF
>TRBJ2-5|TRBV6-5|.|many
TGTGCCAGCAGTTACCCCCAAGAGACCCAGTACTTC
CASSYPQETQYF
>TRBJ1-1|TRBV9|.|many
TGTGCCAGCGCCACAGGAGACCCGAACACTGAAGCTTTCTTT
CASATGDPNTEAFF
>TRBJ2-7|TRBV5-1|.|many
TGCGCCAGCAGCTTGACTGGAAACTACGAGCAGTACTTC
CASSLTGNYEQYF
>TRBJ2-7|TRBV28|.|many
TGTGCCAGCAGTTTCGGGTCGCGGGACGAGCAGTACTTC
CASSFGSRDEQYF
>TRBJ2-2|TRBV11-1|TRBD2|many
TGTGCCAGCAGCTCCCGGGGGGGGGCGTTCACCGGGGAGCTGTTTTTT
CASSSRGGAFTGELFF
>TRBJ2-1|TRBV5-4|.|.
TGTGCCAGCAGCCCGGGGGGCCTCTACAATGAGCAGTTCTTC
CASSPGGLYNEQFF
>TRBJ1-4|TRBV5-1|.|many
TGCGCCAGCAGCTCTCGGACAGCAACTAATGAAAAACTGTTTTTT
CASSSRTATNEKLFF
>TRBJ2-1|TRBV5-4|.|many
TGTGCCAGCAGCTGGAGGGCTGACTCCTACAATGAGCAGTTCTTC
CASSWRADSYNEQFF
>TRBJ1-2|TRBV27|.|many
TGTGCCAGCGGGGCTGTCTATGGCTACACCTTC
CASGAVYGYTF
>TRBJ1-2|TRBV4-3|TRBD1|.
TGCGCCAGCATCCCAATGACAGGGGCCAATGGCTACACCTTC
CASIPMTGANGYTF
>TRBJ2-7|TRBV6-1|TRBD1|many
TGTGCCAGCAGTCAGCGACAGGGGGCCTACGAGCAGTACTTC
CASSQRQGAYEQYF
>TRBJ1-3|TRBV9|.|many
TGTGCCAGCAGCGTAGCTACCGATCCAGGGCACACCATATATTTT
CASSVATDPGHTIYF
>TRBJ1-4|TRBV12-3/TRBV12-4|.|few
TGTGCCAGCGGTCCAAGTTTGGGCGATGAAAAACTGTTTTTT
CASGPSLGDEKLFF
>TRBJ2-3|TRBV10-2|TRBD1|many
TGCGCCAGCGAGGACAGGGCCACAGATACGCAGTATTTT
CASEDRATDTQYF
>TRBJ1-5|TRBV7-9|.|many
TGTGCCAGCAGCTTAGCAGGGGCTAGCAATCAGCCCCAGCATTTT
CASSLAGASNQPQHF
>TRBJ2-1|TRBV9|TRBD2|many
TGTGCCAGCAGCCCTCGGGGTTGGCGGGAGCTCGACAATGAGCAGTTCTTC
CASSPRGWRELDNEQFF
>TRBJ2-6|TRBV24-1|.|many
TGTGCCACCAGTGCCTCGGGGGACGGCACGGGGGCCAACGTCCTGACTTTC
CATSASGDGTGANVLTF
>TRBJ1-2|TRBV4-3|.|many
TGCGCCAGCAGCCAAGCATCGTCAGGGGTTAACTATGGCTACACCTTC
CASSQASSGVNYGYTF
>TRBJ1-4|TRBV7-9|.|many
TGTGCCAGCAGCTTAGGTGGACTGGGGGAAAAACTGTTTTTT
CASSLGGLGEKLFF
>TRBJ1-2|TRBV27|.|many
TGTGCCAGCGGACGACGGACAGCTACCTTC
CASGRRTATF
>TRBJ2-5|TRBV7-3|.|many
TGTGCCAGCAGCTTAAGTGGCCAAGAGACCCAGTACTTC
CASSLSGQETQYF
>TRBJ2-3|TRBV7-9|.|few
TGTGCCAGCAGCTCTAGTGGCACAGATACGCAGTATTTT
CASSSSGTDTQYF